This T cell receptor beta chain was observed in a study of identical twins. The germline V and J ends were trimmed by 8 bases and 7 bases, with 16 bases remaining between them. CDR1 is SGHRS and CDR2 is YFSETQ in the germline V gene. The CDR3 runs to 12 residues. TCRdb re-called the 5' RACE reads through MiXCR, storing one row per CDR3 protein. The data show some 760,000 distinct CDR3 sequences, about 20% seen once. A note on this clonotype: A much larger clone differs by one base, so this may be a read error.

The same data also contributed to another study, on T cells expressing NK-cell markers.

Sequenced sample: PBMCs. This receptor was obtained from a woman aged 18 to 35 in good health. The gene calls are TRBV5-1 and TRBJ2-7; weak D call: TRBD2 (6 bases). CDR3 coding DNA: TGCGCCAGTCCGCTCACGAGCGGGGAGCAGTACTTC. Its translation is CASPLTSGEQYF.